The 17 T cell receptor beta chains reported below all come from one sample, sequenced in a study of blood T cell repertoires in COVID-19 (dated by TCRdb to about 2020). The library was generated by the immunoSEQ multiplex PCR assay. Imported from immuneACCESS, the table was reduced by TCRdb to in-frame sequences with V and J called. These copies leave out some clones; in studies compared against another copy, an unresolved V gene accounts for under half, and the cause of the remainder is not known. This sample is represented by 260,000 or so clones; approximately 86% of them were singletons. Clones ranked in the top ten supply around 0.7% of the sample. The material sequenced was peripheral blood. All receptors come from a human donor in a cohort sampled during active COVID-19.

This clone was detected a few times. The chain has TRBV5-1 and TRBJ1-2, with 7 nucleotides matching TRBD1. Trimming removed 4 bases from V and 8 bases from J; junction bases left unmatched: 11. Germline V gene data show CDR1 as SGHRS and CDR2 as YFSETQ. This CDR3 has 14 residues. The CDR3 sequence is CASSIDRVETGYTF. DNA for the CDR3: TGCGCCAGCAGCATTGACAGGGTCGAGACCGGCTACACCTTC.

The V and J genes are TRBV3-1 (or the pseudogene TRBV3-2) and TRBJ2-7; no reliable D call. The CDR3 has 13 residues. Germline lookup yields CDR1 LGHDT and CDR2 YNNKEL (reference sequence). The V and J ends lost 1 base and 4 bases respectively, with 8 bases between them. CDR3 coding DNA: TGTGCCAGCAGCCAAGGGCCCTTTTACGAGCAGTACTTC. Translating gives CASSQGPFYEQYF.

The chain recombines TRBV2 with TRBJ2-7; D unresolved. The V gene's germline CDR1 is SNHLY and CDR2 FYNNEI. CDR3 length: 15 amino acids. V was shortened by 6 bases and J by 3 bases, with 18 bases between the two germline ends. For the CDR3, the DNA is TGTGCCAGCAGCGATAGCCTAATCGGTCGCTACGAGCAGTACTTC. Translating it yields CASSDSLIGRYEQYF.

The chain couples TRBV2 to TRBJ2-7, with 11 bases fitting TRBD2. The germline gives CDR1 SNHLY, CDR2 FYNNEI. Losses at the gene ends were 5 bases for V and 4 bases for J; bases not matched to a gene: 4. This CDR3 is built from 14 residues. CDR3 amino acids: CASSLAGGPYEQYF. CDR3 DNA: TGTGCCAGCAGTTTAGCGGGAGGGCCGTACGAGCAGTACTTC.

The chain is built from TRBV7-6 and TRBJ1-3; D is uncertain. Germline V gene sequence: CDR1 SGHVS, CDR2 FNYEAQ. V was trimmed by 0 bases and J by 1 base, leaving 10 bases between them. This CDR3 is built from 16 residues. CDR3 nucleotides: TGTGCCAGCAGCTTAGCGCTAGCGGGGTCTGGAAACACCATATATTTT. Translated, it gives CASSLALAGSGNTIYF.

V and J are TRBV12-3 or TRBV12-4 and TRBJ1-1, with 8 positions matching TRBD1. V shed 11 bases, J shed 1 base, and the junction held 3 bases outside the gene matches. This CDR3 spans 12 amino acids. The CDR3 loop is CAGGQGNTEAFF. CDR3 in DNA: TGTGCCGGAGGACAGGGGAACACTGAAGCTTTCTTT.

This clone was seen a few times. The chain joins TRBV7-6 to TRBJ1-1; the D gene is possibly TRBD1 (5 bases). CDR1 is SGHVS and CDR2 is FNYEAQ in the germline V gene. CDR3 length: 15 residues. With 1 base removed from V and 0 bases from J, the gap between germline ends came to 9 bases. For the CDR3, the DNA is TGTGCCAGCAGCTTAGGTACAGGAATGAACACTGAAGCTTTCTTT. It is translated as CASSLGTGMNTEAFF.

The chain is built from TRBV30 and TRBJ1-2, with 7 bases fitting TRBD1. V lost 4 bases, J lost 6 bases, and 8 bases stayed unmatched. Germline V gene lookup returns CDR1 GTSNPN and CDR2 SVGIG (reference sequence). This CDR3 is 13 amino acids long. The DNA of the CDR3 is TGTGCCTGGATTGGCGGACAGGCGGATGGCTACACCTTC. It translates to CAWIGGQADGYTF.

This clone has only one observation. The V gene is TRBV24-1, the J gene TRBJ2-1; 9 bases match TRBD1. There are 18 residues in the CDR3. Germline V lookup: CDR1 KGHDR, CDR2 SFDVKD. V dropped 4 bases and J dropped 6; count of bases not matched to a gene: 15. The CDR3 loop is CATSETGGPVPRGNEQFF. CDR3 sequence (DNA): TGTGCCACCAGTGAAACAGGGGGCCCCGTACCGAGGGGCAATGAGCAGTTCTTC.

The V and J genes are TRBV6-5 and TRBJ1-1; no definite D call. Trimming removed 4 bases from V and 4 bases from J, with 16 bases in between. CDR3 size: 15 residues. CDR1 and CDR2 from the germline V gene are MNHEY and SVGAGI. CDR3 DNA sequence: TGTGCCAGCAGTTCCCCCCCGGGGAGAAGCACTGAAGCTTTCTTT. Translated, it gives CASSSPPGRSTEAFF.

V is TRBV28 and J is TRBJ1-4, with a tentative D call TRBD1 (6 bases). V lost 6 bases and J 0 bases, leaving 17 bases between the germline ends. CDR3 size: 17 residues. CDR1 and CDR2 from the germline V gene are MDHEN and SYDVKM. CDR3 coding DNA: TGTGCCAGCAGCGTTTTGGGGGGGCAGGCAACTAATGAAAAACTGTTTTTT. This codes for CASSVLGGQATNEKLFF. The whole variable domain, remainder taken from reference TRBV28 and TRBJ1-4, is DVKVTQSSRYLVKRTGEKVFLECVQDMDHENMFWYRQDPGLGLRLIYFSYDVKMKEKGDIPEGYSVSREKKERFSLILESASTNQTSMYLCASSVLGGQATNEKLFFGSGTQLSVL.

The chain is built from TRBV12-3 or TRBV12-4 and TRBJ2-1; D is uncertain. This CDR3 region has 11 residues. V lost 5 bases, J lost 5 bases, and 4 bases lay in between. The CDR3 spells CASSRDNEQFF. In nucleotides, the CDR3 is TGTGCCAGCAGTCGGGACAATGAGCAGTTCTTC.

This rearrangement joins TRBV18 to TRBJ2-7; TRBD1 agrees at 7 bases. The ends lost 0 bases at V and 2 bases at J; junction bases unmatched: 4. The CDR3 is 15 amino acids. Per the germline V gene, CDR1 is KGHSH and CDR2 is LQKENI. Here the CDR3 DNA reads TGTGCCAGCTCACCACCGGGGGACAGACCCTACGAGCAGTACTTC. As protein: CASSPPGDRPYEQYF.

The chain uses TRBV7-8 and TRBJ2-6, with a weak D call TRBD2 (6 bases). Germline loops: CDR1 SGHVS, CDR2 FQNEAQ. This CDR3 spans 18 amino acids. V gave up 5 bases and J gave up 0 bases, with 17 bases separating them. CDR3 DNA: TGTGCCAGCAGCACTTCGGGACTGGACTTCTCTGGGGCCAACGTCCTGACTTTC. This sequence encodes CASSTSGLDFSGANVLTF.

V is TRBV18 and J is TRBJ1-2; TRBD1 matches at 10 bases. CDR1 and CDR2 (germline): KGHSH, LQKENI. The CDR3 consists of 15 residues. After removal of 2 bases from V and 4 bases from J, the junction contained 4 bases not matched to a gene. CDR3 sequence reads: CASSPSTGGVYGYTF. The CDR3 region has the DNA TGTGCCAGCTCACCATCGACAGGGGGCGTCTATGGCTACACCTTC.

The J gene is TRBJ1-2, the V gene TRBV18; perhaps TRBD1 as D (6 bases). The V and J ends lost 6 bases and 6 bases respectively, with 20 bases between them. Germline values: CDR1 KGHSH, CDR2 LQKENI. The CDR3 covers 15 residues. In nucleotides, the CDR3 is TGTGCCAGCTCTCGTGAACAGGGTTTAAAGAATGGCTACACCTTC. Encoded protein: CASSREQGLKNGYTF. Full variable domain (remainder filled in from reference TRBV18 and TRBJ1-2): NAGVMQNPRHLVRRRGQEARLRCSPMKGHSHVYWYRQLPEEGLKFMVYLQKENIIDESGMPKERFSAEFPKEGPSILRIQQVVRGDSAAYFCASSREQGLKNGYTFGSGTRLTVV.

J is TRBJ1-1 and V is TRBV7-9, with a tentative D call TRBD1 (6 bases). The CDR3 consists of 14 residues. Trimming pared 5 bases from V and 7 bases from J, leaving 17 bases between. Germline assignment: CDR1 SEHNR and CDR2 FQNEAQ (reference sequence). The CDR3 spells CASSNPSGANEAFF. The CDR3 coding sequence is TGTGCCAGCAGCAATCCCTCAGGGGCAAATGAAGCTTTCTTT.